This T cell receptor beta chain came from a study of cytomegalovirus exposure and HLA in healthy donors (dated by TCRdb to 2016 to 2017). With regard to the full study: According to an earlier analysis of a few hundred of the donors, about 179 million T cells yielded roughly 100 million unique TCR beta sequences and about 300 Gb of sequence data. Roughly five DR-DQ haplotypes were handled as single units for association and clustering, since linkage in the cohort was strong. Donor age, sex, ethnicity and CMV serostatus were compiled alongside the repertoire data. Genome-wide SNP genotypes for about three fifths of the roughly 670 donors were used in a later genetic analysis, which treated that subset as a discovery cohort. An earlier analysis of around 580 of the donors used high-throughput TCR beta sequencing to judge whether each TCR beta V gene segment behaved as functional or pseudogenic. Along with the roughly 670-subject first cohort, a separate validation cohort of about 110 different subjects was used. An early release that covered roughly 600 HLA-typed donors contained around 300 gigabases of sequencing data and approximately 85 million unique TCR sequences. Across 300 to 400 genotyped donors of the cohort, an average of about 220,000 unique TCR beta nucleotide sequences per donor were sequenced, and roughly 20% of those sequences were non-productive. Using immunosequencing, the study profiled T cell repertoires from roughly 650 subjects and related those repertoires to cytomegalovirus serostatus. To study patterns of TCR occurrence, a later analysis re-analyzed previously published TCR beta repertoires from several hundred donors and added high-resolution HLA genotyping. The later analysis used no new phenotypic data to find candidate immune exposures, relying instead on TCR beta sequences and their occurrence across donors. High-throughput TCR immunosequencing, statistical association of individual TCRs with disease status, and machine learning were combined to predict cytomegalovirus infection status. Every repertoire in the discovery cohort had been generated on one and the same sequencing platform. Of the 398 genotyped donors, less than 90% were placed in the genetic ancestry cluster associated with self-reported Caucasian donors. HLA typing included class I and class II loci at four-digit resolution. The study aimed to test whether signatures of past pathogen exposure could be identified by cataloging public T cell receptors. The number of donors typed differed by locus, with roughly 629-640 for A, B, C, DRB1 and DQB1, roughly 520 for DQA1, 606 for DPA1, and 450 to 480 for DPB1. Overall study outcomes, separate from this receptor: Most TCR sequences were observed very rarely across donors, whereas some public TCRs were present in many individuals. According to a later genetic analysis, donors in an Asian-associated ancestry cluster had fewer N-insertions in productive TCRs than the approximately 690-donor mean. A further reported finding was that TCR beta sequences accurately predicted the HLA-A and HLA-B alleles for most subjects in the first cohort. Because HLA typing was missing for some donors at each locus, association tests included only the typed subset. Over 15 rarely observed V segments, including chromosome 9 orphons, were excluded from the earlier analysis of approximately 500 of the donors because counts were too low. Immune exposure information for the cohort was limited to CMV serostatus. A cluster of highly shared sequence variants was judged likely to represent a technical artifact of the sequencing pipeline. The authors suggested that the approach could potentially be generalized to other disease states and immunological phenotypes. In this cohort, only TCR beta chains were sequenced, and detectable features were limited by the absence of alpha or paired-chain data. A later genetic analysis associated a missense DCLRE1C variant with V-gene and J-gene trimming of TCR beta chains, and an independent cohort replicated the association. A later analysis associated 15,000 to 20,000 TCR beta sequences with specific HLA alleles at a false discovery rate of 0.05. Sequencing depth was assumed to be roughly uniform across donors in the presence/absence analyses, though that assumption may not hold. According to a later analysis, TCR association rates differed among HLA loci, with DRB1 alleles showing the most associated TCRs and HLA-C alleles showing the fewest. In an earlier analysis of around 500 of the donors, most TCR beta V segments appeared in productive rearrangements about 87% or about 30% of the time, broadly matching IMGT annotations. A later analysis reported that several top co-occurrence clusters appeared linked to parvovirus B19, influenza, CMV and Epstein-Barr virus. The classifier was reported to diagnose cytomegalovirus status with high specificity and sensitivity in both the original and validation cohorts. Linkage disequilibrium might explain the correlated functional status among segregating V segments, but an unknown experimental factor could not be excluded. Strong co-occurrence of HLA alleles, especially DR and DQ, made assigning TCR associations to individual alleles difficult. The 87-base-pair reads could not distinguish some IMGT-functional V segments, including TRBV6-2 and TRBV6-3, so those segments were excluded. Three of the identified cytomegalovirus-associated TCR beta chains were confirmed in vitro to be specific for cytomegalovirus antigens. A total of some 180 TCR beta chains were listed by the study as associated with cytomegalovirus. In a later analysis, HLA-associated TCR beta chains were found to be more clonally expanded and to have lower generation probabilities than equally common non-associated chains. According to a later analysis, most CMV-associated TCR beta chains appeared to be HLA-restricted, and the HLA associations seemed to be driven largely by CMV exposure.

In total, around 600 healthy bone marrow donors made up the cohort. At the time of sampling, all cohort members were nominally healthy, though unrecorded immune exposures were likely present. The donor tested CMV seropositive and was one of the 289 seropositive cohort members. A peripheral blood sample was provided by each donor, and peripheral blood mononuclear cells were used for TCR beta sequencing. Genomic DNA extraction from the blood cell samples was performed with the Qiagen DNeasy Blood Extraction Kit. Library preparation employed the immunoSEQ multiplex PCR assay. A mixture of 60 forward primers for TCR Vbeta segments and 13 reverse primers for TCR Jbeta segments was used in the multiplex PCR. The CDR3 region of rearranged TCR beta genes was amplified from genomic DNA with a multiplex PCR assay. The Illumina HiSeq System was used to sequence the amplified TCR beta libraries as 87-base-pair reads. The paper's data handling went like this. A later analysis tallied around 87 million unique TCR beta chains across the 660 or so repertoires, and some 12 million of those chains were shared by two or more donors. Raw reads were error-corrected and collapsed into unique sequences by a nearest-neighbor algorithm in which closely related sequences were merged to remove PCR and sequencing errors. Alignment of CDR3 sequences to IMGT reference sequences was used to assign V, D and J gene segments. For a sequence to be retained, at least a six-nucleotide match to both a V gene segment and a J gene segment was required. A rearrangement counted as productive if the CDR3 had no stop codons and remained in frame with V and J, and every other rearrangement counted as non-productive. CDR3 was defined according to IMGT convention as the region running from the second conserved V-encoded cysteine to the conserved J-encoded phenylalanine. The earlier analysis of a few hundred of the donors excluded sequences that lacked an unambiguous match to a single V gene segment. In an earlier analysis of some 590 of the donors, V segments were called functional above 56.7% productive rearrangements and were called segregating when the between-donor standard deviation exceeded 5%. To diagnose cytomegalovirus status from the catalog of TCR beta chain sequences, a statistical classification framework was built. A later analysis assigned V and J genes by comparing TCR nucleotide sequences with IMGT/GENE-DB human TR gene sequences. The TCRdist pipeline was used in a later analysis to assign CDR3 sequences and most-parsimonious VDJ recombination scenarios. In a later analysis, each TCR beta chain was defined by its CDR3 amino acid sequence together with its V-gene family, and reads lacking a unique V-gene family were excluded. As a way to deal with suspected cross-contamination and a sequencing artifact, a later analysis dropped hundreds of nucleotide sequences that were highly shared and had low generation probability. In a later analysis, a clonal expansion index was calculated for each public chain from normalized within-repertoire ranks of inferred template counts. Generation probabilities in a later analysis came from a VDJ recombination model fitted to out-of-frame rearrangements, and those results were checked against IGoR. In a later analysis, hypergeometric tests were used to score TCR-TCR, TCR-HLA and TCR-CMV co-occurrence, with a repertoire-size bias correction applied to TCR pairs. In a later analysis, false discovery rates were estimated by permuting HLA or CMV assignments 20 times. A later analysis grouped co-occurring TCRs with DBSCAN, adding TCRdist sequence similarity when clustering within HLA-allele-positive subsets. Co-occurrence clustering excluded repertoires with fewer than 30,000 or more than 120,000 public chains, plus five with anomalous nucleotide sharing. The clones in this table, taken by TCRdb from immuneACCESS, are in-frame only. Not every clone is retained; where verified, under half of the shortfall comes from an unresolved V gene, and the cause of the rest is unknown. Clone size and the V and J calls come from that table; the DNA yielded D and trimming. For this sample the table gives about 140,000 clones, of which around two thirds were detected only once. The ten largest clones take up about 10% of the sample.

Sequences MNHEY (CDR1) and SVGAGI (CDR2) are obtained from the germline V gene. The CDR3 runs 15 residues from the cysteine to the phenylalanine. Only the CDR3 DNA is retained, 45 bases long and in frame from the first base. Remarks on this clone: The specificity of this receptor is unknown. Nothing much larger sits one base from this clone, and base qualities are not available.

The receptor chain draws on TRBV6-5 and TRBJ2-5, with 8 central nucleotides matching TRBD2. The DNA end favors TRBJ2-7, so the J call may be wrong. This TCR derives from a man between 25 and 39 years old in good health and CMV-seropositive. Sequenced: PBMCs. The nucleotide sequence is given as TGTGCCAGCCAAACTAGCGGCGAGGGCCACTACGAGCAGTACTTC. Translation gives CASQTSGEGHYEQYF.